The 28 T cell receptor beta chains below all came from one sample that was sequenced in a study of blood T cell repertoires in COVID-19. Sequencing used immunoSEQ multiplex PCR; TCRdb keeps in-frame clones, though not all of them. In the table there are about 240,000 clones, about 82% of which are singletons. Sequences were obtained from peripheral blood. Receptor source: a woman aged 60 to 75 with active or convalescent COVID-19.

Points on this clone: Its ends do not fully match the called genes, so a read error is possible. The DNA for the CDR3 is TGTGCCAGCAGCCTAGCTGTTCTAGCGGCCCAAGAGACCCAGTACTTC. This translates into CASSLAVLAAQETQYF. V usage is TRBV7-9 and J usage is TRBJ2-5; 7 bases agree with TRBD2. The germline CDR1 and CDR2 sequences are SEHNR and FQNEAQ (reference sequence). The CDR3 sequence is 16 residues long.

This chain links TRBV7-8 with TRBJ2-7; 9 nucleotides align to TRBD2. Germline CDR1 and CDR2: SGHVS and FQNEAQ. V was pared by 5 bases and J by 3 bases, with 8 bases of the junction left unmatched. This CDR3 is 15 amino acids long. The CDR3 here is CASSKVAGAIYEQYF. The CDR3 bases are TGTGCCAGCAGCAAAGTAGCGGGAGCGATCTACGAGCAGTACTTC.

The rearrangement uses TRBV6-1 and TRBJ1-2; no firm D call. CDR1 is MNHNS and CDR2 is SASEGT in the germline V gene. The CDR3 is 15 residues long. Trimming removed 2 bases from V and 8 bases from J, with 18 bases in between. CDR3 nucleotides: TGTGCCAGCAGTGAAAATTTCTCGGGGTTTGAAGGCTACACCTTC. Protein: CASSENFSGFEGYTF.

This clone was seen only once. In nucleotides, the CDR3 is TGTGCCAGCAGCTTAGAAATTTGGCGGGAGGACACCGGGGAGCTGTTTTTT. It encodes CASSLEIWREDTGELFF. V usage is TRBV11-3 and J usage is TRBJ2-2; TRBD2 agrees at 8 bases. V lost 0 bases to trimming and J lost 3 bases; unmatched junction nucleotides: 6. Germline CDR1 and CDR2: SGHNT and YENEEA. The CDR3 totals 17 residues.

The chain combines TRBV24-1 with TRBJ2-3; 9 bases map to TRBD2. This CDR3 comprises 15 residues. From germline, CDR1 is KGHDR and CDR2 SFDVKD. The V segment lost 1 base and the J segment 5 bases; nucleotides outside the gene matches: 3. CDR3 sequence (DNA): TGTGCCACCAGTGATTTTGGTAGCGGGAGAGATACGCAGTATTTT. Amino acids: CATSDFGSGRDTQYF.

The rearrangement joins TRBV19 to TRBJ1-3, with a tentative D call TRBD1 (5 bases). CDR1 is LNHDA and CDR2 is SQIVND in the germline V gene (reference sequence). This CDR3 region has 15 residues. Trimming took 7 bases from V and 4 from J, leaving 17 bases between them. CDR3 in amino acids: CASTTVGAEGNTIYF. The CDR3 bases are TGTGCCAGTACCACCGTAGGGGCGGAAGGAAACACCATATATTTT.

The genes are TRBV5-1 and TRBJ2-5, with D maybe TRBD1 (6 bases). Trimming removed 4 bases from V and 7 bases from J, with 17 bases in between. This CDR3 is built from 14 residues. Germline V gene data show CDR1 as SGHRS and CDR2 as YFSETQ. In nucleotides, the CDR3 is TGCGCCAGCAGCCAAGACCCAGGGGCAGGGACCCAGTACTTC. Translation gives CASSQDPGAGTQYF.

The chain links TRBV2 to TRBJ1-1; no definite D call. The CDR3 sequence is 11 residues long. With 8 bases removed from V and 3 bases from J, the gap between germline ends came to 7 bases. The V gene's germline CDR1 is SNHLY and CDR2 FYNNEI. The CDR3 coding sequence is TGTGCCAGCTCAGTTTACACTGAAGCTTTCTTT. This gives the protein CASSVYTEAFF.

The chain joins TRBV3-1 (or the pseudogene TRBV3-2) to TRBJ1-2; 8 bases agree with TRBD1. J lost 3 bases, V lost 5 bases, and 5 bases had no gene match. The CDR3 totals 14 residues. Germline assignment: CDR1 LGHDT and CDR2 YNNKEL (reference sequence). The CDR3 DNA reads TGTGCCAGCAGCAGCGGACAGGGCGACTATGGCTACACCTTC. This gives the protein CASSSGQGDYGYTF.

The chain has TRBV30 and TRBJ2-1; D may be TRBD2 (6 bases). The CDR3 sequence is 13 residues long. Trimming took 3 bases from V and 3 from J, leaving 9 bases between them. Germline V CDR1 and CDR2: GTSNPN, SVGIG (reference sequence). CDR3 DNA: TGTGCCTGGAGGCTAGCGTTCTACAATGAGCAGTTCTTC. It translates to CAWRLAFYNEQFF. The entire variable domain, with the rest obtained from reference TRBV30 and TRBJ2-1, is as follows: SQTIHQWPATLVQPVGSPLSLECTVEGTSNPNLYWYRQAAGRGLQLLFYSVGIGQISSEVPQNLSASRPQDRQFILSSKKLLLSDSGFYLCAWRLAFYNEQFFGPGTRLTVL.

This clone was seen only a few times. The gene calls are TRBV7-3 and TRBJ2-2; possible D gene TRBD2, 5 bases. V was pared by 5 bases and J by 1 base, with 11 bases between. The CDR3 runs to 15 residues. Per the germline V gene, CDR1 is SGHTA and CDR2 is FQGTGA. The CDR3 sequence: CASSLAGGNTGELFF. The CDR3 DNA follows: TGTGCCAGCAGCCTCGCAGGAGGGAACACCGGGGAGCTGTTTTTT.

This chain uses TRBV2 with TRBJ1-1; 7 nucleotides align to TRBD1. The length of the CDR3 is 12 residues. The ends lost 10 bases at V and 5 bases at J; junction bases unmatched: 7. Germline values: CDR1 SNHLY, CDR2 FYNNEI. The CDR3 DNA follows: TGTGCCACCAGGGGGACACAGACTGAAGCTTTCTTT. As protein: CATRGTQTEAFF.

This clone was detected only once. The chain couples TRBV2 to TRBJ1-1; 8 nucleotides line up with TRBD1. The length of the CDR3 is 13 residues. V gave up 11 bases and J gave up 1 base; unmatched junction bases: 6. The germline gives CDR1 SNHLY, CDR2 FYNNEI. The CDR3 protein is CAGDRGSNTEAFF. CDR3 DNA: TGTGCCGGCGACAGGGGCTCGAACACTGAAGCTTTCTTT.

This chain connects TRBV7-8 to TRBJ1-2; TRBD1 is a possible D gene (6 bases). With 5 bases removed from V and 4 bases from J, the gap between germline ends came to 26 bases. CDR1 SGHVS and CDR2 FQNEAQ come from the germline V gene. The CDR3 sequence is 18 residues long. The CDR3 DNA reads as TGTGCCAGCAGCCCCCATCCCTGGGACACAACCTTTTCCTATGGCTACACCTTC. It yields the protein CASSPHPWDTTFSYGYTF. Full variable domain (rest looked up from reference TRBV7-8 and TRBJ1-2): GAGVSQSPRYKVAKRGQDVALRCDPISGHVSLFWYQQALGQGPEFLTYFQNEAQLDKSGLPSDRFFAERPEGSVSTLKIQRTQQEDSAVYLCASSPHPWDTTFSYGYTFGSGTRLTVV.

This rearrangement joins TRBV21-1 to TRBJ2-7; the D call in the table, TRBD2, was not verified against the DNA. TRBV21-1 is noted as a pseudogene. The CDR3 is 11 amino acids. The CDR3 is CASRRDYEQYV. As DNA, the CDR3 is TGTGCCAGCAGGAGGGACTACGAGCAGTACGTC.

The chain links TRBV7-9 to TRBJ2-5; 10 positions match TRBD1. V shed 5 bases and J 5 bases; nucleotides not matched to a gene: 5. The CDR3 contains 14 residues. Per germline, CDR1 SEHNR and CDR2 FQNEAQ (reference sequence). The chain's CDR3 is CASSTDRGLETQYF. CDR3 DNA: TGTGCCAGCAGCACAGACAGGGGGCTGGAGACCCAGTACTTC.

The chain uses TRBV7-3 and TRBJ1-1; a weak D match, TRBD1 (5 bases). This CDR3 spans 13 amino acids. Germline loops: CDR1 SGHTA, CDR2 FQGTGA. With 5 bases removed from V and 1 base from J, the gap between germline ends came to 8 bases. This CDR3 reads CASSLQANTEAFF. As DNA, the CDR3 is TGTGCCAGCAGCCTACAGGCGAACACTGAAGCTTTCTTT.

This chain connects TRBV5-1 to TRBJ1-1; unclear D gene. Deletions cut 0 bases from V and 4 bases from J, with 7 bases between. The germline CDR1 and CDR2 sequences are SGHRS and YFSETQ. The CDR3 runs to 13 residues. For the CDR3, the DNA is TGCGCCAGCAGCTTGGGGGCCCCCACTGAAGCTTTCTTT. Translating it yields CASSLGAPTEAFF.

This chain links TRBV7-8 with TRBJ2-1, with 11 positions matching TRBD1. Unmatched junction bases numbered 5, after V lost 2 bases and J lost 5 bases. This CDR3 is built from 16 residues. CDR1 and CDR2 (germline): SGHVS, FQNEAQ. The CDR3 loop reads CASSLTGTGGNNEQFF. DNA for the CDR3: TGTGCCAGCAGCTTAACCGGGACAGGGGGTAACAATGAGCAGTTCTTC. The variable domain in full, completed from reference TRBV7-8 and TRBJ2-1, reads GAGVSQSPRYKVAKRGQDVALRCDPISGHVSLFWYQQALGQGPEFLTYFQNEAQLDKSGLPSDRFFAERPEGSVSTLKIQRTQQEDSAVYLCASSLTGTGGNNEQFFGPGTRLTVL.

This rearrangement joins TRBV10-3 to TRBJ2-7, with D possibly TRBD2 on 6 matching bases. V dropped 8 bases and J dropped 3 bases, with 20 bases sitting between them. Germline CDR1 reads ENHRY; CDR2 reads SYGVKD. This CDR3 comprises 15 residues. The CDR3 loop is CAIRAGGNQYYEQYF. The CDR3 coding sequence is TGTGCCATCCGGGCTGGCGGGAACCAATACTACGAGCAGTACTTC.

The chain combines TRBV7-3 with TRBJ2-3; tentative D call: TRBD1 (5 bases). The CDR3 is made up of 13 amino acids. V was trimmed by 4 bases and J by 6 bases, leaving 11 bases between them. CDR1 is SGHTA, CDR2 FQGTGA, per germline. CDR3 in amino acids: CASSSQGYDTQYF. As DNA, the CDR3 is TGTGCCAGCAGCTCCCAGGGTTATGATACGCAGTATTTT.

The rearrangement uses TRBV24-1 and TRBJ1-2; TRBD1 is a possible D gene (5 bases). Trimming stripped 4 bases from V and 3 bases from J, with 14 bases between. The germline gives CDR1 KGHDR, CDR2 SFDVKD. The CDR3 extends over 15 amino acids. CDR3 DNA sequence: TGTGCCACCAGTGACCCAGGGAAGGAGCACTATGGCTACACCTTC. Its translation is CATSDPGKEHYGYTF.

V gene TRBV18 combines with J gene TRBJ2-7, with a tentative D call TRBD2 (5 bases). Trimming took off 4 bases at V and 2 bases at J, with 12 bases between the two ends. This CDR3 spans 14 amino acids. Germline CDR1 is KGHSH and CDR2 is LQKENI. The CDR3 DNA follows: TGTGCCAGCTCACGGGAAACTAGTACCTACGAGCAGTACTTC. Its translation: CASSRETSTYEQYF.

The table lists this clone with a few counts. The chain carries TRBV19 and TRBJ1-5; 10 nucleotides align to TRBD1. Per the germline V gene, CDR1 is LNHDA and CDR2 is SQIVND (reference sequence). The junction had 5 bases not matched to a gene; V was cut back by 6 bases and J by 6 bases. The CDR3 is 14 amino acids. The CDR3 sequence: CASSPTGGGQPQHF. In DNA, the CDR3 is TGTGCCAGTAGCCCGACAGGGGGCGGTCAGCCCCAGCATTTT.

The J gene is TRBJ2-5, the V gene TRBV5-6; 11 bases agree with TRBD1. The CDR3 covers 15 residues. The ends lost 2 bases at V and 5 bases at J; junction bases unmatched: 5. Germline values: CDR1 SGHDT, CDR2 YYEEEE. The CDR3 DNA is TGTGCCAGCAGCTTCCGGACAGGGGGCGCGGAGACCCAGTACTTC. As protein: CASSFRTGGAETQYF.

Many counts were recorded for this clone. The rearrangement links TRBV6-5 to TRBJ2-2; 7 nucleotides line up with TRBD2. J lost 5 bases, V lost 6 bases, and 9 bases had no gene match. Germline CDR1 reads MNHEY; CDR2 reads SVGAGI. CDR3 size: 15 residues. In DNA, the CDR3 is TGTGCCAGCAGGACCCCCGGGGGGAGAACCGGGGAGCTGTTTTTT. It codes for CASRTPGGRTGELFF.

This clone was seen only a few times. Here the CDR3 DNA reads TGTGCCAGCAGCTCTCCCTACGGGACTAGCGGGAGGGCCAGAGACAATGAGCAGTTCTTC. Translating it yields CASSSPYGTSGRARDNEQFF. V gene TRBV5-5 combines with J gene TRBJ2-1, with TRBD2 identical over 16 bases. Germline V gene lookup returns CDR1 SGHKS and CDR2 YYEKEE (reference sequence). CDR3 length equals 20 residues. V gave up 3 bases and J gave up 5 bases; unmatched junction bases: 14.

This chain uses TRBV6-6 with TRBJ2-5; TRBD2 agrees at 11 bases. V dropped 4 bases and J dropped 5; count of bases not matched to a gene: 3. CDR1 MNHNY and CDR2 SVGAGI come from the germline V gene (reference sequence). The CDR3 is 14 amino acids. As DNA, the CDR3 is TGTGCCAGCAGTTTCCGGACTAGCGGGGAGACCCAGTACTTC. It specifies CASSFRTSGETQYF.